The 10 T cell receptor beta chains listed next were all sequenced from one sample in a study of blood T cell repertoires in COVID-19. Using immunoSEQ multiplex PCR, the repertoire was profiled, and TCRdb retains in-frame clones only, with some absent. The repertoire includes roughly 190,000 clones, 80% to 90% of them detected once, and 1% to 1.4% sits in the top ten. The sequenced sample consisted of peripheral blood. These receptors were taken from a man aged 25-45 years with acute or convalescent COVID-19.

The chain recombines TRBV27 with TRBJ1-2, with D hard to call. Trimming removed 6 bases from V and 5 bases from J, with 13 bases in between. The CDR3 totals 13 residues. Germline V gene data show CDR1 as MNHEY and CDR2 as SMNVEV (reference sequence). CDR3 in DNA: TGTGCCAGCAGGAAGGGAGGGCATTATGGCTACACCTTC. Its translation is CASRKGGHYGYTF.

The CDR3 spells CASSRGSEAFF. CDR3 nucleotide sequence: TGTGCCAGCAGCCGTGGGAGTGAAGCTTTCTTT. The chain has TRBV5-5 and TRBJ1-1; D is unresolved. CDR3 length: 11 residues. Germline assignment: CDR1 SGHKS and CDR2 YYEKEE (reference sequence). V dropped 4 bases and J dropped 7 bases, with 8 bases sitting between them.

V gene TRBV11-3 combines with J gene TRBJ2-1; TRBD2 matches at 10 bases. Germline V gene data show CDR1 as SGHNT and CDR2 as YENEEA. With 2 bases clipped from V and 12 bases from J, the junction kept 13 bases outside the gene matches. CDR3 size: 16 residues. Here the CDR3 DNA reads TGTGCCAGCAGCTTAAGCGTCGGGCTAGCGGGGGCCGGGCAGTTCTTC. It specifies CASSLSVGLAGAGQFF.

V is TRBV6-2 or TRBV6-3 and J is TRBJ1-6, with no clear D. Trimming stripped 0 bases from V and 0 bases from J, with 12 bases between. CDR3 length: 18 amino acids. The germline V gene has CDR1 MNHEY and CDR2 SVGEGT. CDR3 protein: CASSYSMLESSYNSPLHF. The CDR3 nucleotides read TGTGCCAGCAGTTACTCGATGCTTGAGAGCTCCTATAATTCACCCCTCCACTTT.

This clone was observed a handful of times. The chain is built from TRBV9 and TRBJ1-3, with a possible D match to TRBD1 (6 bases). Germline CDR1 is SGDLS and CDR2 is YYNGEE. The CDR3 totals 14 residues. Trimming pared 2 bases from V and 11 bases from J, leaving 17 bases between. The CDR3: CASSVRTETGAIYF. The CDR3 coding sequence is TGTGCCAGCAGCGTCCGGACGGAGACAGGCGCCATATATTTT.

The rearrangement joins TRBV9 to TRBJ2-1; D possibly corresponds to TRBD2 (5 bases). This CDR3 comprises 14 residues. Looked up from germline, CDR1 is SGDLS and CDR2 is YYNGEE. V was cut by 0 bases and J by 9 bases, with 13 bases left in between. The CDR3 nucleotides read TGTGCCAGCAGCGTAGCACTAGTGGTCGGTGAGCAGTTCTTC. It codes for CASSVALVVGEQFF.

V is TRBV6-1 and J is TRBJ1-6, with unresolved D. The CDR3 consists of 12 residues. Germline CDR1 reads MNHNS; CDR2 reads SASEGT. The V end lost 0 bases, the J end lost 14 bases, and 8 bases lay between the germline ends. CDR3 DNA sequence: TGTGCCAGCAGTGAAGCGAAGAGGGCCCTCCACTTT. Translating gives CASSEAKRALHF.

The chain joins TRBV30 to TRBJ1-6; tentatively, D is TRBD1 (6 bases). The germline V gene has CDR1 GTSNPN and CDR2 SVGIG (reference sequence). The ends were cut back, 4 bases at V and 7 bases at J, with 14 bases in the middle. This CDR3 region has 14 residues. The CDR3 coding sequence is TGTGCCTGGATGAAACAGGGAGAGAATTCACCCCTCCACTTT. Encoded protein: CAWMKQGENSPLHF.

The count of this clone is one. The rearrangement links TRBV9 to TRBJ2-1; TRBD1 matches at 11 bases. Germline assignment: CDR1 SGDLS and CDR2 YYNGEE. The ends lost 4 bases at V and 6 bases at J; junction bases unmatched: 3. CDR3 length equals 14 residues. The CDR3 protein is CASSTGQGANEQFF. The DNA of the CDR3 is TGTGCCAGCAGCACCGGACAGGGGGCCAATGAGCAGTTCTTC. The full variable domain, with the rest looked up from reference TRBV9 and TRBJ2-1, is DSGVTQTPKHLITATGQRVTLRCSPRSGDLSVYWYQQSLDQGLQFLIQYYNGEERAKGNILERFSAQQFPDLHSELNLSSLELGDSALYFCASSTGQGANEQFFGPGTRLTVL.

This chain links TRBV6-5 with TRBJ1-2; D gene ambiguous. The CDR3 is 11 residues long. The V end lost 8 bases, the J end lost 5 bases, and 9 bases lay between the germline ends. The V gene's germline CDR1 is MNHEY and CDR2 SVGAGI. The CDR3 loop is CASSGRYGYTF. Here the CDR3 DNA reads TGTGCCAGCTCTGGGAGATATGGCTACACCTTC.